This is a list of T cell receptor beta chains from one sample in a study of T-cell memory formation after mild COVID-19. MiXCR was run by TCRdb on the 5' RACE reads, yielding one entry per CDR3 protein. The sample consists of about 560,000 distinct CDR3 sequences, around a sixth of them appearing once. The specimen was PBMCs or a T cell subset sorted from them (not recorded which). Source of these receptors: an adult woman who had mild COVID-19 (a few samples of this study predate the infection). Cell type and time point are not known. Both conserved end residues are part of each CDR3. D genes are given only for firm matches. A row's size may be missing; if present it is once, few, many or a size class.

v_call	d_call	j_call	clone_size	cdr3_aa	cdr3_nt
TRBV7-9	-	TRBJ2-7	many	CASSLHADSYEQYF	TGTGCCAGCAGCTTACACGCGGATTCCTACGAGCAGTACTTC
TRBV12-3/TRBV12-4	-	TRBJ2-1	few	CASSLAGTPNEQFF	TGTGCCAGCAGTTTAGCCGGGACACCCAATGAGCAGTTCTTC
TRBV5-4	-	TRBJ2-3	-	CASSSFRGILDTQYF	TGTGCCAGCAGCTCCTTCCGGGGAATATTAGATACGCAGTATTTT
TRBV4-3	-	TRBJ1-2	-	CASSQDMGSLYGYTF	TGCGCCAGCAGCCAAGATATGGGCAGCCTCTATGGCTACACCTTC
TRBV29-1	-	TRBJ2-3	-	CSVRGTVQIPDTQYF	TGCAGCGTTAGAGGCACAGTCCAGATTCCAGATACGCAGTATTTT
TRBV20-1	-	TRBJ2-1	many	CSAPRSYNEQFF	TGCAGTGCTCCCCGATCCTACAATGAGCAGTTCTTC
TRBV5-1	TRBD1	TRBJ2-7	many	CASSLNPGTGLGSFYEQYF	TGCGCCAGCAGCCTGAATCCCGGGACAGGGTTGGGATCCTTCTACGAGCAGTACTTC
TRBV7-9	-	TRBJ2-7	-	CASSPRGPDEQYF	TGTGCCAGCAGCCCCCGGGGACCCGACGAGCAGTACTTC
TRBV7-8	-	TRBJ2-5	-	CAIEGRTGPGETQYF	TGTGCCATAGAAGGGAGAACAGGACCAGGAGAGACCCAGTACTTC
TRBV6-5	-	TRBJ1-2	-	CASQNSYGYTF	TGTGCCAGCCAAAATAGTTACGGCTACACCTTC
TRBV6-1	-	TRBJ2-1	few	CASSEIGSGYNEQFF	TGTGCCAGCAGTGAAATCGGGAGTGGCTACAATGAGCAGTTCTTC
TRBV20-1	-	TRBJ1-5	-	CSARLGHGTNQPQHF	TGCAGTGCTAGGTTGGGACACGGGACAAATCAGCCCCAGCATTTT
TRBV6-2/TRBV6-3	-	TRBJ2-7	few	CASSRWTDEQYF	TGTGCCAGCAGTAGATGGACAGACGAGCAGTACTTC
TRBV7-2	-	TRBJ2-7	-	CASSPRAGISYEQYF	TGTGCCAGCAGCCCCAGAGCGGGTATATCCTACGAGCAGTACTTC
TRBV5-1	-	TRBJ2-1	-	CASSLAAGRFTNEQFF	TGCGCCAGCAGCTTGGCGGCGGGACGGTTCACCAATGAGCAGTTCTTC
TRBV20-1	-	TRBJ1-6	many	CSARGVDYSYNSPLHF	TGCAGTGCTAGAGGTGTGGACTACTCCTATAATTCACCCCTCCACTTT
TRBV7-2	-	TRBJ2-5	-	CASSAIAVRQETQYF	TGTGCCAGCAGCGCGATAGCGGTGAGACAAGAGACCCAGTACTTC
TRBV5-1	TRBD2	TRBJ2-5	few	CASSSSGGAGETQYF	TGCGCCAGCAGCTCTAGCGGGGGGGCCGGAGAGACCCAGTACTTC
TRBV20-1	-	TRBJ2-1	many	CSASVAGTYNEQFF	TGCAGTGCTAGTGTGGCAGGGACCTACAATGAGCAGTTCTTC
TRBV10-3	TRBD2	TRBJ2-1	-	CAISESASGHNEQFF	TGTGCCATCAGTGAGTCGGCTAGCGGACACAATGAGCAGTTCTTC
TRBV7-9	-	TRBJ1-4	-	CASSPRGAGGDEKLFF	TGTGCCAGCAGCCCGAGGGGGGCCGGTGGGGATGAAAAACTGTTTTTT
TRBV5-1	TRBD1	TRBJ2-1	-	CASKTQRTGYNEQFF	TGCGCCAGCAAAACCCAAAGGACAGGCTACAATGAGCAGTTCTTC
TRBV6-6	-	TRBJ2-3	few	CASSRSSDTQYF	TGTGCCAGCAGCCGGTCTTCGGATACGCAGTATTTT
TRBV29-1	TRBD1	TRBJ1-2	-	CSVVQGTYGYTF	TGCAGCGTTGTACAGGGGACTTATGGCTACACCTTC
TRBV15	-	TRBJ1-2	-	CATSASSVPTVGYTF	TGTGCCACCAGCGCAAGTTCAGTGCCAACCGTCGGCTACACCTTC
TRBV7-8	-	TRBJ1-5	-	CASSLEERGWGQPQHF	TGTGCCAGCAGCTTAGAGGAAAGGGGTTGGGGTCAGCCCCAGCATTTT